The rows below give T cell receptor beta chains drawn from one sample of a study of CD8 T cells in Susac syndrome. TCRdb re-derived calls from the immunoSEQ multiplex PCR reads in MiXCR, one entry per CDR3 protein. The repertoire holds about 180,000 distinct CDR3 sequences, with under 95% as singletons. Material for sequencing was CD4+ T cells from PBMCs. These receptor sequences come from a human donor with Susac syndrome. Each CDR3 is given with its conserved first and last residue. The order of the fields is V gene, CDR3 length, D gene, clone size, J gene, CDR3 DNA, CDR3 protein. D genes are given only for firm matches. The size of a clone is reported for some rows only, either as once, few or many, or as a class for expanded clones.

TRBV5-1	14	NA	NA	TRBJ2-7	TGCGCCAGCAGCCCACTAGAAGGATCCTACGAGCAGTACTTC	CASSPLEGSYEQYF
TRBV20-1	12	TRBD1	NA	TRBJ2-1	TGCAGTGCTCGGCCTGACAGGGATGAGCAGTTCTTC	CSARPDRDEQFF
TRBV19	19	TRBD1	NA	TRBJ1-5	TGTGCCAGTAAGGGACCCGGGACAGGGCGCGCGAATAGCAATCAGCCCCAGCATTTT	CASKGPGTGRANSNQPQHF
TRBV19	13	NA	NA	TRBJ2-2	TGTGCCAGTAGCAGGGACGGAGGGAGGGAGCTGTTTTTT	CASSRDGGRELFF
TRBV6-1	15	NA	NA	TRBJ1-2	TGTGCCAGCAGTGAAGCGGCACAGGGTAACTATGGCTACACCTTC	CASSEAAQGNYGYTF
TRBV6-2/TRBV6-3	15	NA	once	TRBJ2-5	TGTGCCAGCAGAACCTCTCTCCTCATCGGGGAGACCCAGTACTTC	CASRTSLLIGETQYF
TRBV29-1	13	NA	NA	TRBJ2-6	TGCAGCGCCTCGGGGACTGGGGCCAACGTCCTGACTTTC	CSASGTGANVLTF
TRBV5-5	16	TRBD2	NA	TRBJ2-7	TGTGCCAGCAGCCCCCCGGGAGGTCGGGGAACCTACGAGCAGTACTTC	CASSPPGGRGTYEQYF
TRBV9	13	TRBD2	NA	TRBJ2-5	TGTGCCAGCAGCGTACTAGCGGGTGGGGCCCAGTACTTC	CASSVLAGGAQYF
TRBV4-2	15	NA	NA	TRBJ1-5	TGTGCCAGCAGCCAAGCAGTCGGGGGCGATCAGCCCCAGCATTTT	CASSQAVGGDQPQHF
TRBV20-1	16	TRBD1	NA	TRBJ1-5	TGCAGTGCCAGAGAGGGGGCCGGGTACGGGAATCAGCCCCAGCATTTT	CSAREGAGYGNQPQHF
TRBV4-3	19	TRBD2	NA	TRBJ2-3	TGCGCCAGCAGCCAAGAAGCAACCACTAGCGGGAGATACACAGATACGCAGTATTTT	CASSQEATTSGRYTDTQYF
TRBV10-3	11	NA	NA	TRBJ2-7	TGTGCCATCAGTTCCGGCCGTTTATGGTACTTC	CAISSGRLWYF
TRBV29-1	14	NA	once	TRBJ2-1	TGCAGCGTTGTACAGGTAGCTCGGTACAATGAGCAGTTCTTC	CSVVQVARYNEQFF
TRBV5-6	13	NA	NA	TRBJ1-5	TGTGCCAGCAGCCACAGGTTGGATCAGCCCCAGCATTTT	CASSHRLDQPQHF
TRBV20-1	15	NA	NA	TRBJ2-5	TGCAGTGCCCCAAGTGCAGGAGGCCAACGGGGGACCCAGTACTTC	CSAPSAGGQRGTQYF
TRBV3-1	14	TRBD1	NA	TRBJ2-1	TGTGCCAGCAGCCCCCCGGGACAGTACAATGAGCAGTTCTTC	CASSPPGQYNEQFF
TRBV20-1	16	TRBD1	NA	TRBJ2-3	TGCAGTTCCGTCCCTTACAGGGGAGATGGCACAGATACGCAGTATTTT	CSSVPYRGDGTDTQYF
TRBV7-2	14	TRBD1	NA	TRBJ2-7	TGTGCCAGCAGCTTTGGACAGGGCACCTACGAGCAGTACTTC	CASSFGQGTYEQYF
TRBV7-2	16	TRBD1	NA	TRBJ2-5	TGTGCCAGCAGCTCAGCTTACCCGGGACAGGGGAAGACCCAGTACTTC	CASSSAYPGQGKTQYF
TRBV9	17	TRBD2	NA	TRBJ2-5	TGTGCCAGCAGCGTAGGGATGTTAGCGGGGGGACAAGAGACCCAGTACTTC	CASSVGMLAGGQETQYF
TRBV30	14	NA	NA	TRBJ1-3	TGTGCCTGGAGTCCGGGACAAACTGGAAACACCATATATTTT	CAWSPGQTGNTIYF
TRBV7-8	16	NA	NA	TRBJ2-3	TGTGCCAGCAGCTCCTCCGACTGGACCTACACAGATACGCAGTATTTT	CASSSSDWTYTDTQYF
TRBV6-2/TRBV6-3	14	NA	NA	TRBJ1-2	TGTGCCAGCAGTTACAAGGGATCCAACTATGGCTACACCTTC	CASSYKGSNYGYTF
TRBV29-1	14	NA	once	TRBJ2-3	TGCAGCGTTGAAGAGTACAGGGGCACAGATACGCAGTATTTT	CSVEEYRGTDTQYF
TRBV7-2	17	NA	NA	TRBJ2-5	TGTGCCAGCAGCTTAGACTTCCAGGGGGGACCCCAAGAGACCCAGTACTTC	CASSLDFQGGPQETQYF
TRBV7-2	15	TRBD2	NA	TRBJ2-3	TGTGCCAGCAGCTCTTCTAGCGGGGGATCAGATACGCAGTATTTT	CASSSSSGGSDTQYF
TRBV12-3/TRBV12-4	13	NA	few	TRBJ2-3	TGTGCCAGCAGTTTACGTGTAACAGATACGCAGTATTTT	CASSLRVTDTQYF
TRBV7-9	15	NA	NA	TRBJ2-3	TGTGCCAGCAGCTTTAGCGCGACTAGCACAGATACGCAGTATTTT	CASSFSATSTDTQYF
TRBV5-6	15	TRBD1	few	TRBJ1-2	TGTGCCAGCAGCTTGGTGGGACAGGGCTACTATGGCTACACCTTC	CASSLVGQGYYGYTF
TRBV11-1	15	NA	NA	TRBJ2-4	TGTGCCAGCAGCTCGGGAAACCTAGCCAAAAACATTCAGTACTTC	CASSSGNLAKNIQYF
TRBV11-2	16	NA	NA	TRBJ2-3	TGTGCCAGCAGCTTCGGTGGTCCTAGTTCGCAAGATACGCAGTATTTT	CASSFGGPSSQDTQYF
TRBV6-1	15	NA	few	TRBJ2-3	TGTGCCAGCACTGGGAGAGGGAGGAGTGGAGATACGCAGTATTTT	CASTGRGRSGDTQYF
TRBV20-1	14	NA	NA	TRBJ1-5	TGCAGTGCGCTAGACACCGATAGCAATCAGCCCCAGCATTTT	CSALDTDSNQPQHF
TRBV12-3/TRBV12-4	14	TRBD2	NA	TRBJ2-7	TGTGCCAGCAGTTTCAAAGCGGGGGCCTACGAGCAGTACTTC	CASSFKAGAYEQYF
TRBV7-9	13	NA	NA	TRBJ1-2	TGTGCCGGAAGAGACAGTGAAAGTTATGGCTACACCTTC	CAGRDSESYGYTF
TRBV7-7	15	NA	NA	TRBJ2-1	TGTGCTAGCATCCTGACCCGCCATCAAATGGATGAGCAGTTCTTC	CASILTRHQMDEQFF